The present entry profiles one TCR beta chain with its context. The antigen is unknown. This specimen belongs to a study of T cell responses to AZD1222 COVID-19 vaccine. TCRdb's table, derived via immunoSEQ multiplex PCR, lists solely in-frame clones and lacks some. The sample has about 120,000 clones; 87% are singletons. Study conclusions and caveats: Receipt of two AZD1222 doses was followed by a rise in Spike-specific TCR breadth and depth. Recipients of AZD1222 seropositive at baseline numbered only 5 to 7.

The specimen was peripheral blood, collected 28 days after the second AZD1222 dose. The sequence was obtained from an adult who received the AZD1222 COVID-19 vaccine.

The CDR3 coding sequence is TGTGCCAGCAGGCGACAGGGGGTAGAAACAGATACGCAGTATTTT. It is translated as CASRRQGVETDTQYF. The chain carries TRBV6-5 and TRBJ2-3, with 9 positions matching TRBD1. V gave up 6 bases and J gave up 3 bases; unmatched junction bases: 7. This CDR3 contains 15 residues. Germline V gene lookup returns CDR1 MNHEY and CDR2 SVGAGI.